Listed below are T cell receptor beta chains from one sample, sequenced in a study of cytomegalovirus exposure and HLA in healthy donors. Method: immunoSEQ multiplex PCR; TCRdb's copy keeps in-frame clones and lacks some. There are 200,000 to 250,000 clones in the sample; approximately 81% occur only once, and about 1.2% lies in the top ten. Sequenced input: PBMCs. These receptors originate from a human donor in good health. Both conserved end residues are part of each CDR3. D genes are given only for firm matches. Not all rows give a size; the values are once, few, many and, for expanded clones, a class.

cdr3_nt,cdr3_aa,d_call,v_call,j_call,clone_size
TGTGCCAGCAGTTACCTTTCGGGGAACACTGAAGCTTTCTTT,CASSYLSGNTEAFF,.,TRBV6-5,TRBJ1-1,few
TGTGCCAGCAGTGTAGACGTTGACATCTCCACTCTCCATGGCTACACCTTC,CASSVDVDISTLHGYTF,.,TRBV6-1,TRBJ1-2,.
TGTGCCAGCAGCTTAGGGCAGGATGGCGAAAAACTGTTTTTT,CASSLGQDGEKLFF,.,TRBV7-9,TRBJ1-4,few
TGTGCCAGTAGTCCCCAAGCGCTCCTCCAATCGGAGACCCAGTACTTC,CASSPQALLQSETQYF,.,TRBV19,TRBJ2-5,few
TGTGCCAGCAGTGAATCCCCAGGGGGCCTGTACTTC,CASSESPGGLYF,TRBD1,TRBV25-1,TRBJ2-7,.
TGTGCCAGCAGCCCTAGACCGAGCGAGAGCTCCTACAATGAGCAGTTCTTC,CASSPRPSESSYNEQFF,.,TRBV7-6,TRBJ2-1,once
TGTGCCAGCAGGACCGGGTCTCTAGTGGGTAGGCAGTACTTC,CASRTGSLVGRQYF,.,TRBV28,TRBJ2-7,.
TGTGCCATCAGTGGGCTGGAGGGGAATGGAAACACCATATATTTT,CAISGLEGNGNTIYF,.,TRBV10-3,TRBJ1-3,once
TGTGCCAGCAGCTCACAGGGGCATAGCAATCAGCCCCAGCATTTT,CASSSQGHSNQPQHF,TRBD1,TRBV7-2,TRBJ1-5,.
TGTGCCAGCATCCCTGGTCGGCAGGGGGGCACAGATACGCAGTATTTT,CASIPGRQGGTDTQYF,TRBD1,TRBV11-2,TRBJ2-3,.
TGTGCCAGCAGCTTAGCCGTCGGGAGGGCCTACAATGAGCAGTTCTTC,CASSLAVGRAYNEQFF,TRBD2,TRBV7-2,TRBJ2-1,.
TGTGCCAGCAGCCCCAACAGGGGGCGGAATCAGCCCCAGCATTTT,CASSPNRGRNQPQHF,TRBD1,TRBV5-4,TRBJ1-5,.
TGTGCCAGCAGCCCACCGACAGACGGCTACACCTTC,CASSPPTDGYTF,.,TRBV21-1,TRBJ1-2,.
TGTGCCACCAGCAGGAGGGCAGGGGGGACCAGCTATGGCTACACCTTC,CATSRRAGGTSYGYTF,TRBD1,TRBV15,TRBJ1-2,.
TGTGCCAGCACTGAAAGCGGCGGGACCAACACAGATACGCAGTATTTT,CASTESGGTNTDTQYF,.,TRBV25-1,TRBJ2-3,.
TGTGCCTGGAGTTCTCACAGGGGGCGCAGGTCTGGGGCCAACGTCCTGACTTTC,CAWSSHRGRRSGANVLTF,TRBD1,TRBV30,TRBJ2-6,.
TGTGCCAGCAGTTACTTGGGGACAGCCGAGCAGTACTTC,CASSYLGTAEQYF,TRBD1,TRBV6-5,TRBJ2-7,.
TGTGCCAGCAGTCTGGCGGGAGGCCCCTACAATGAGCAGTTCTTC,CASSLAGGPYNEQFF,TRBD2,TRBV25-1,TRBJ2-1,.
TGTGCCCGAAGTGAACGGGTTGACGGACAAGAGACCCAGTACTTC,CARSERVDGQETQYF,.,TRBV7-9,TRBJ2-5,.
TGTGCCAGCAGCTTATCTGTCCGGACAGGGGACACCGGGGAGCTGTTTTTT,CASSLSVRTGDTGELFF,TRBD1,TRBV11-3,TRBJ2-2,.
TGCGCCAGCAGCCAAGGGCGGGCCGCCTTCCCTGAGCAGTACTTC,CASSQGRAAFPEQYF,.,TRBV4-3,TRBJ2-7,.
TGTGCCAGCAGTTTATCTTGGGACAGAGCTAACTATGGCTACACCTTC,CASSLSWDRANYGYTF,TRBD1,TRBV28,TRBJ1-2,.
TGCGCCAGCAGCTTGGGGGGCGGCACCTACGAGCAGTACTTC,CASSLGGGTYEQYF,.,TRBV5-1,TRBJ2-7,.
TGTGCCTGGAGTTCAACAGGGGGGAAACAGCCCCAGCATTTT,CAWSSTGGKQPQHF,TRBD1,TRBV30,TRBJ1-5,.
TGTGCCAGCAGTTGGGGACAGATAAACTATGGCTACACCTTC,CASSWGQINYGYTF,TRBD1,TRBV2,TRBJ1-2,.
TGTGCCTGGCGGGGTACCTCTAGCACAGATACGCAGTATTTT,CAWRGTSSTDTQYF,.,TRBV30,TRBJ2-3,.
TGTGCCAGCAGTTTTAGTCTAGCCAAAAACATTCAGTACTTC,CASSFSLAKNIQYF,.,TRBV27,TRBJ2-4,.
TGTGCCAGCAGCCCTGGGACAGGGGGCGGGGATGAGCAGTTCTTC,CASSPGTGGGDEQFF,TRBD1,TRBV7-3,TRBJ2-1,.
TGTGCCAGCAGCTCCGGACAGGAGGTTAATTCACCCCTCCACTTT,CASSSGQEVNSPLHF,TRBD1,TRBV6-6,TRBJ1-6,.
TGCGCCAGCAGCTTGACAGGGGTGCGTGAAGCTTTCTTT,CASSLTGVREAFF,TRBD1,TRBV5-1,TRBJ1-1,.
TGTGCCAGCACCCGGCGCGGTGAAGCTTTCTTT,CASTRRGEAFF,.,TRBV6-5,TRBJ1-1,.
TGTGCCAGCCGTGTTTGGGCAGGGCAAACCTACGAGCAGTACTTC,CASRVWAGQTYEQYF,.,TRBV6-5,TRBJ2-7,.
TGTGCCACCAGCAGACCAGCGGGAGCCGAGCAGTACTTC,CATSRPAGAEQYF,TRBD2,TRBV15,TRBJ2-7,.
TGTGCCAGCAGCTCCCGGACTAGCGGTTCGTTATCCGTTTGCGAGCAGTACTTC,CASSSRTSGSLSVCEQYF,TRBD2,TRBV6-4,TRBJ2-7,few
TGTGCCAGCAGGCAACCTGGGAGGAAATCTTCCTATGGCTACACCTTC,CASRQPGRKSSYGYTF,.,TRBV11-2,TRBJ1-2,.
TGTGCCAGCAGCTTGACTAGCGGGAGGGGCAATGAGCAGTTCTTC,CASSLTSGRGNEQFF,TRBD2,TRBV7-2,TRBJ2-1,.
TGTGCCAGCAGCTTACAGAGCTCCTACAATGAGCAGTTCTTC,CASSLQSSYNEQFF,.,TRBV5-6,TRBJ2-1,.
TGCGCCAGCAGCCAAGGGACCCAACGGAGTAGCGGGTCACCCTACGAGCAGTACTTC,CASSQGTQRSSGSPYEQYF,TRBD2,TRBV4-3,TRBJ2-7,once
TGTGCCAGCTCACCACCGGTACAGGGGGCTGGAAACACCATATATTTT,CASSPPVQGAGNTIYF,TRBD1,TRBV18,TRBJ1-3,.
TGTGCTAGTGGTTTCACTAGCGGGACTAGCTCTGGGGCCAACGTCCTGACTTTC,CASGFTSGTSSGANVLTF,TRBD2,TRBV12-5,TRBJ2-6,.
TGTGCCAGCAGCGTAAGCGGGATCATCAATGAGCAGTTCTTC,CASSVSGIINEQFF,TRBD2,TRBV9,TRBJ2-1,.
TGTGCCAGCAGTGCCAGATCCTACGAGCAGTACTTC,CASSARSYEQYF,.,TRBV2,TRBJ2-7,.
TGTGCCAGCAGCGTAGGGGCTAGCGGGAGAAATGAGCAGTTCTTC,CASSVGASGRNEQFF,TRBD2,TRBV9,TRBJ2-1,.
TGTGCCAGCAGCAGAATGCGGGGGACCTCCTACAATGAGCAGTTCTTC,CASSRMRGTSYNEQFF,TRBD2,TRBV7-8,TRBJ2-1,.
TGTGCCAGCAGCTTAGCTGGGACAGTCACCGGGGAGCTGTTTTTT,CASSLAGTVTGELFF,TRBD1,TRBV7-2,TRBJ2-2,.
TGTGCCAGTAGTCCTTCTAGTCCGAGTGGGGAGCTGTTTTTT,CASSPSSPSGELFF,.,TRBV19,TRBJ2-2,.
TGCAGCGTTGAAGCCCGCTTTAGGAGTGGCTACACCTTC,CSVEARFRSGYTF,.,TRBV29-1,TRBJ1-2,.
TGTGCCAGCAGTTACTTTTCGGGGACAGGGGGCGAGCAGTACTTC,CASSYFSGTGGEQYF,TRBD1,TRBV6-5,TRBJ2-7,few
TGTGCCAGCAGCGATAGTGGTAACTCCTACAATGAGCAGTTCTTC,CASSDSGNSYNEQFF,.,TRBV6-5,TRBJ2-1,.
TGTGCCAGCAGTGACTTGGGACTAGCGGTCTTCGATACGCAGTATTTT,CASSDLGLAVFDTQYF,TRBD2,TRBV6-1,TRBJ2-3,.
TGTGCCAGCAGGGCCCCTGACAGGGTAACTGAAGCTTTCTTT,CASRAPDRVTEAFF,TRBD1,TRBV28,TRBJ1-1,once
TGTGCCAGCAGTTCCGGACTAGCAACAGATACGCAGTATTTT,CASSSGLATDTQYF,TRBD2,TRBV28,TRBJ2-3,.
TGTGCCAGCCAAAGAGGGGGAAGCTCTGGAAACACCATATATTTT,CASQRGGSSGNTIYF,.,TRBV28,TRBJ1-3,.
TGTGCCAGCAGTTACTCGAGGGGGAACTATGGCTACACCTTC,CASSYSRGNYGYTF,.,TRBV6-6,TRBJ1-2,.
TGTGCCAGCAGCCTAACGGGACAGCTATCCTACGAGCAGTACTTC,CASSLTGQLSYEQYF,TRBD1,TRBV7-2,TRBJ2-7,.
TGTGCCAGCTCACCGGGCAGGGCGGACTACGAGCAGTACTTC,CASSPGRADYEQYF,.,TRBV18,TRBJ2-7,.
TGTGCCAGCAGCTCCCGGCGGCAAGGACAGGTGAACACTGAAGCTTTCTTT,CASSSRRQGQVNTEAFF,TRBD1,TRBV11-1,TRBJ1-1,.
TGTGCCAGCAGCCCGGGACAGGGGGATGAGGAAGCTTTCTTT,CASSPGQGDEEAFF,TRBD1,TRBV5-5,TRBJ1-1,few
TGTGCCAGCAGCCAAGATCTGCCTGTACAGCCGAACACTGAAGCTTTCTTT,CASSQDLPVQPNTEAFF,.,TRBV4-2,TRBJ1-1,.
TGTGCCAGCAGCTTAGGCGGGGGGATCTACAATGAGCAGTTCTTC,CASSLGGGIYNEQFF,TRBD2,TRBV7-3,TRBJ2-1,.